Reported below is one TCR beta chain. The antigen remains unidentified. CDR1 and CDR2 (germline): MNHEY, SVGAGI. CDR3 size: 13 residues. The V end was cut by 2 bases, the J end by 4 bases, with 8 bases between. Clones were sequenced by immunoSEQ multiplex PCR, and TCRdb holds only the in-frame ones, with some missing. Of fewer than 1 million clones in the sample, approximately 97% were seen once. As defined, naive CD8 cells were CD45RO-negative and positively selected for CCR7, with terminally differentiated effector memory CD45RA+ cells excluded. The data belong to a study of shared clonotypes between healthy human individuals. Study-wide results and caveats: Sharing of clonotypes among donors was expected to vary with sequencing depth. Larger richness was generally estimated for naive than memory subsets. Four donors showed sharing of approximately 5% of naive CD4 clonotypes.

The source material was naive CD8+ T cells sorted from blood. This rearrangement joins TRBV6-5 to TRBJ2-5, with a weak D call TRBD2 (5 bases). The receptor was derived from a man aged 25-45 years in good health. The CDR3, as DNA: TGTGCCAGCAGTTACGCGGGTTCAGAGACCCAGTACTTC. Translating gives CASSYAGSETQYF.